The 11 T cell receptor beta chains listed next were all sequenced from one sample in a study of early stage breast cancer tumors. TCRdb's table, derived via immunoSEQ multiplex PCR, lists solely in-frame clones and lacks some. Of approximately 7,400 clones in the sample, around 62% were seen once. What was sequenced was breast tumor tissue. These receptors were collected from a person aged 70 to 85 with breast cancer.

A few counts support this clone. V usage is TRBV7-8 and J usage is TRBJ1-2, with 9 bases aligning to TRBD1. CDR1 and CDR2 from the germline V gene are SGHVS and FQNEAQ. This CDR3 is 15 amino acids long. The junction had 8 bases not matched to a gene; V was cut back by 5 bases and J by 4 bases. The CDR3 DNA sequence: TGTGCCAGCAGCCCGGGACAGGGAAAGTCCTATGGCTACACCTTC. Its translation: CASSPGQGKSYGYTF.

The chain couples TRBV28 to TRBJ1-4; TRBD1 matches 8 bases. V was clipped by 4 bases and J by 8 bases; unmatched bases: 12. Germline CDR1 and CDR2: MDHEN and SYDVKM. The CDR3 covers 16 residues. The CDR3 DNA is TGTGCCAGCAGTTCGGGTGGCAGGGGGCGGGAGGAAAAACTGTTTTTT. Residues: CASSSGGRGREEKLFF.

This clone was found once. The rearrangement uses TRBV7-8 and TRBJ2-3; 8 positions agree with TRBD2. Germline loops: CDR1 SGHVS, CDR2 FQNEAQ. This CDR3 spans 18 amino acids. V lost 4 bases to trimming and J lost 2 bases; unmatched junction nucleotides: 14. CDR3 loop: CASSYPRGAGGPTDTQYF. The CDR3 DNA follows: TGTGCCAGCAGCTACCCCCGGGGCGCGGGGGGTCCCACAGATACGCAGTATTTT.

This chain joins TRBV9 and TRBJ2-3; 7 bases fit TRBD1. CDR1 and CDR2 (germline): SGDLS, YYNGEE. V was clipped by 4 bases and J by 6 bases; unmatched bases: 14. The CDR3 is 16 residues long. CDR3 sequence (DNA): TGTGCCAGCAGCAAACGACAGGGACGATTAGCGGATACGCAGTATTTT. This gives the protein CASSKRQGRLADTQYF.

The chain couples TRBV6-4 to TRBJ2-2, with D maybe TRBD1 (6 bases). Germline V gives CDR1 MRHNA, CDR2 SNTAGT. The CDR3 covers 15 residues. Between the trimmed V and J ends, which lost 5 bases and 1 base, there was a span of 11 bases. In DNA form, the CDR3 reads TGTGCCAGCAGTTCCGGGACACAGAACACCGGGGAGCTGTTTTTT. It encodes CASSSGTQNTGELFF.

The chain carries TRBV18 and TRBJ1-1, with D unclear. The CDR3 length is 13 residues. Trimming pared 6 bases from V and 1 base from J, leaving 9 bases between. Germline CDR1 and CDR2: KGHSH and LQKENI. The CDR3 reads CASSVEENTEAFF. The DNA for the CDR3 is TGTGCCAGCTCCGTAGAGGAGAACACTGAAGCTTTCTTT.

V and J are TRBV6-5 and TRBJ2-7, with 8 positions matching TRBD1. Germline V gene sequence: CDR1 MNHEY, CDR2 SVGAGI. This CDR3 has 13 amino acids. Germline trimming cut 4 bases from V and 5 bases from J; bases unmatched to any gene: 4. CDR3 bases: TGTGCCAGCAGTTCCCGACAGGGGAACGAGCAGTACTTC. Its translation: CASSSRQGNEQYF.

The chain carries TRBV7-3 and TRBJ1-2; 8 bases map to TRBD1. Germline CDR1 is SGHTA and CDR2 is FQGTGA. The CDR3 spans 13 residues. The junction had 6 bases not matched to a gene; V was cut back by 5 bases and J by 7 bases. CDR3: CASSKQGDSGYTF. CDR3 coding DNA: TGTGCCAGCAGCAAACAGGGGGACTCTGGCTACACCTTC.

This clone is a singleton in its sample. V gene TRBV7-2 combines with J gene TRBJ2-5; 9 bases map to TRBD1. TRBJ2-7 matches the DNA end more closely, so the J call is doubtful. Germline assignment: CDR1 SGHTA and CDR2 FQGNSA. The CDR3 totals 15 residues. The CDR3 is CASSSRGTGRDEQYF. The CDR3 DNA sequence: TGTGCCAGCAGCTCTAGGGGGACAGGGAGGGACGAGCAGTACTTC.

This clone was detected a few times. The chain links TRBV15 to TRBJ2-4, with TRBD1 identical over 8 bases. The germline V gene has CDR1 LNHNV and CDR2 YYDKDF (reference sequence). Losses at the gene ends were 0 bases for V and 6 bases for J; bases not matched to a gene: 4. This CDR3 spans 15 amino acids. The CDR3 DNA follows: TGTGCCACCAGCAGAGATCGGACAGGGAGAAACATTCAGTACTTC. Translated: CATSRDRTGRNIQYF. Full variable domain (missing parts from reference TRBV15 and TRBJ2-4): DAMVIQNPRYQVTQFGKPVTLSCSQTLNHNVMYWYQQKSSQAPKLLFHYYDKDFNNEADTPDNFQSRRPNTSFCFLDIRSPGLGDTAMYLCATSRDRTGRNIQYFGAGTRLSVL.

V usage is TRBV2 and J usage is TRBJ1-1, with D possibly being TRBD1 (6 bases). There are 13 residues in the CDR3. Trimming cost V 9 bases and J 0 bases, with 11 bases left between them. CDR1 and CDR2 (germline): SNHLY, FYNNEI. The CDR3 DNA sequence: TGTGCCAGGAGGACAGACTTGAACACTGAAGCTTTCTTT. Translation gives CARRTDLNTEAFF.